The TCR beta chain described here comes from a study of shared clonotypes between healthy human individuals (dated by TCRdb to 2020 to 2022). With respect to the entire study: A few men and two women, aged 18 to 49 years, made up the cohort. Per donor, three plates each were used for CD4 naive and CD4 memory, two for CD8 naive, and one for CD8 memory. Blood TCR repertoires of a handful of healthy adults were deeply sequenced to estimate repertoire size and the extent of clonotype sharing between individuals. Different laboratories and diverse techniques were used to prepare libraries and sequence TCR repertoires, to increase sequencing depth and limit assay-specific biases. Each donor's leukapheresis produced roughly between about 0.9 and 9.5 billion PBMCs. Study-wide conclusions, independent of this receptor: The small number of donors limited the genetic and exposure-history diversity represented. Naive subsets generally had larger estimated clonotype richness than memory subsets. Sampling was restricted to blood, and TCR repertoires in tissue are likely to differ from TCR repertoires in blood. Compared with non-shared clonotypes, clonotypes shared by all four sorted-subset donors had higher generation probabilities. Based on pairwise subsampling, the degree of clonotype sharing among donors was expected to be affected by sequencing depth. About 5% of naive CD4, 3.5% of naive CD8, roughly 2.4% of memory CD4, and approximately 0.4% of memory CD8 clonotypes were shared across a few donors. Rarefaction of sorted-subset datasets indicated incomplete sequencing despite the large sequencing depth.

This clone turned up a few times. No antigen is known for it. No much larger clone is present one base from it, and per-base qualities are unavailable. CDR1 SGDLS and CDR2 YYNGEE were looked up in the germline V gene. Cut back by 1 base and 6 bases, the V and J ends lie 4 bases apart. The CDR3, from cysteine to phenylalanine, totals 12 residues. Here the CDR3 DNA is all that survives: 36 bases in frame from base 1. Using the deep immunoSEQ assay, multiplex PCR amplified TCR CDR3 regions from genomic DNA. For each cell subset, the extracted genomic DNA was distributed evenly across all wells of several immunoSEQ 96-well plates, and each plate served as one replicate. For sorted subsets, each replicate PCR was loaded with around 200 ng genomic DNA, equivalent to about 33,000 T cell genomes. The purified libraries were quantified using a Qubit 3.0 fluorometer, sized with a Bioanalyzer 2100, and then quantified again using the KAPA Library Quantification kit. Every immunoSEQ 96-well plate was sequenced on a dedicated single-read 150-cycle Illumina NextSeq 550 flow cell. Per the original workflow: Because the immunoSEQ output included only junctional sequences and no quality scores, the filtering could not be the same as the filtering used for full-length reads. Sequences were annotated with PyIR, a Python wrapper for IgBLAST v1.9, and V/J genes and CDR3 were assigned using IMGT germline references. Any read was removed if the V/J assignment was weak (E-value above 1e-6), the CDR3 was missing, or the read contained stop codons, out-of-frame junctions, or ambiguous translated residues. V3J clonotypes were defined as sequences sharing the same inferred V gene, J gene, and CDR3 amino acid sequence. The percentage overlap between two repertoires was calculated by dividing the number of shared unique clonotypes by the size of the smaller repertoire. Three approaches were used to assess repertoire richness: RTK rarefaction, the Chao1 estimator, and Recon v2.1 estimates of unobserved clonotypes. OLGA was used to compute generation probabilities for all TCRbeta clonotypes that the gDNA method yielded from a handful of donors. Here the immuneACCESS table is served through TCRdb, limited to in-frame sequences with V and J called. Missing clones are a known gap in these copies; in checked studies unresolved V genes cover under half, and the rest lacks a known reason. V, J and clone size derive from that table, while D and trimming were established from the DNA sequence. The sample data list around 700,000 clones, and about 91% of these were observed just once. The top ten clones comprise about 24% of the sample.

CD8 naive samples were CD45RO-negative cells positively selected for CCR7, giving a CD45RA+CCR7+ population that excluded TemRA cells. Donors were healthy HIV-negative adults with no recently reported acute infections or vaccinations. All donors were Caucasian adults living in Nashville, Tennessee, USA. Blood was obtained by leukapheresis, after which PBMCs were separated by Ficoll-Histopaque density gradient centrifugation and cryopreserved in liquid nitrogen vapor phase. Analytical flow cytometry was used to check the purity and quantity of every magnetically sorted T cell population. Genomic DNA was isolated from every sorted fraction and measured by UV absorbance on a Nanodrop 2000c.

Sequenced input: naive CD8+ T cells sorted from blood. Taken with the paper, the label for cell subset or site translates to: CD45RA+CCR7+. This receptor chain uses TRBV9 and TRBJ2-2; the D gene cannot be resolved reliably. The receptor comes from a man younger than 45 in good health. The encoded CDR3 is CASSVNAGELFF. In nucleotide form, the sequence is TGTGCCAGCAGCGTAAACGCCGGGGAGCTGTTTTTT.